This T cell receptor (beta chain) was identified in a study of T cell responses to AZD1222 COVID-19 vaccine. Some clones are missing from TCRdb's copy, which holds only in-frame ones; the method was immunoSEQ multiplex PCR. The sample contains around 70,000 clones, 88% of which appear only once. Study-level findings and limits: Without day 14 samples, only post-peak T cell repertoires were studied. Epitopes outside B.1.351 and B.1.1.7 mutated regions reportedly drew nearly half of spike TCRs. Seropositivity was recorded at baseline in only 6 or 7 AZD1222 recipients. Clonal diversity may have been underestimated, and the donors were mostly white British, with more females than males.

Between the trimmed V and J ends, which lost 3 bases and 5 bases, there was a span of 12 bases. The CDR3 runs 14 residues. Germline loops: CDR1 MNHEY, CDR2 SMNVEV (reference sequence). In the case of this clone: Its antigen is currently unknown.

The sequences come from peripheral blood, collected on day 0 of AZD1222 vaccination. The TCR comes from an adult in good health. V is TRBV27 and J is TRBJ2-3; tentative D call: TRBD1 (5 bases). The CDR3 nucleotides read TGTGCCAGCAGTTTTTTGGGGCTCGGAGATACGCAGTATTTT. Its translation: CASSFLGLGDTQYF.